This T cell receptor beta chain was recovered during a study of vaccination effects on CD4 cells after COVID-19. Study overall: Sample donation by two convalescent patients took place 16 days and one week before vaccination. Findings and caveats of the study: Convalescent post-vaccine spike-reactive clones were mostly newly vaccine-induced. After vaccination, at late timepoints, clones induced by infection and by vaccine contracted markedly.

Expansion with viral peptide pools was applied to antigen-specific CD4+ T cells by the ViraFEST assay prior to sequencing. The authors isolated CD4+ T cells after roughly eleven days of culture. A positive SARS-CoV-2 PCR test fell between March and December 2020. Days 3 and 7 were when half the medium was replaced with IL-2 medium. The data were produced by immunoSEQ multiplex PCR, yet TCRdb's version contains in-frame clones alone and is incomplete. The sample carries tens of thousands of clones, 55% to 75% recorded once. This CDR3 is 14 amino acids long. Germline CDR1 is LGHDT and CDR2 is YNNKEL (reference sequence). Trimming removed 4 bases from V and 1 base from J, with 9 bases in between. In the case of this clone: What it binds is unknown.

The material sequenced was CD4+ T cells from PBMCs cultured with a peptide pool, taken before COVID-19 vaccination. The source is a human donor who had a prior SARS-CoV-2 infection. J is TRBJ2-3 and V is TRBV3-1 (or the pseudogene TRBV3-2); D gene unclear. CDR3 nucleotide sequence: TGTGCCAGCAGCCTTCGTATCGGCACAGATACGCAGTATTTT. It encodes CASSLRIGTDTQYF.